This entry is about one TCR beta chain. The data were taken from a study of T cells expressing NK-cell markers. Looking at the study overall: Investigators obtained TCR beta repertoires from sorted CD3+CD56+NKG2C+, CD3+CD56+NKG2C- and CD3+CD56-NKG2C+ T cells.

Germline lookup yields CDR1 KGHSH and CDR2 LQKENI. The CDR3 is made up of 18 amino acids. UMIs accompanied the 5'RACE template switching by which TCR beta cDNA was made. After re-calling the 5' RACE reads, TCRdb lists one entry per CDR3 protein, DNA absent. This sample's table has approximately 170,000 distinct CDR3 sequences. This clonotype originated in a man aged 18-70 years in good health. The chain uses TRBV18 and TRBJ2-1. Sequenced: blood T cells: a sorted CD56 or NKG2C T cell subset, CD4+ or CD8+ T cells, or bulk PBMC T cells (not recorded which). This CDR3 is CASSPDVQIWGSYNEQFF.